A selection of T cell receptor beta chains follows, all from one sample in a study of T cells in Graves' hyperthyroidism and ophthalmopathy. Via MiXCR, TCRdb re-called the multiplex PCR reads, giving one row per CDR3 protein. The top ten clones hold roughly 7% of a sample with 450,000 to 650,000 distinct CDR3 sequences, approximately 15% of them seen once. What was sequenced was blood. All receptors derive from a woman aged 18-29 years with Graves' ophthalmopathy. Each CDR3 is given with its conserved first and last residue. Fields, in order: D gene, clone size, J gene, V gene, CDR3 protein, CDR3 DNA. D genes are given only for firm matches. Rows may omit the clone size; those that give it use once, few, many or a size class.

>.|.|TRBJ2-1|TRBV12-5
CASAPPDRVYNEQFF
TGTGCTAGTGCCCCCCCCGACAGAGTATACAATGAGCAGTTCTTC
>.|few|TRBJ2-2|TRBV7-2
CASTDPWGGQGGAGELFF
TGTGCCAGCACGGACCCTTGGGGGGGGCAGGGCGGGGCCGGGGAGCTGTTTTTT
>TRBD1|.|TRBJ1-5|TRBV19
CASRQGTARGMPQHF
TGTGCCAGTAGACAGGGGACGGCAAGAGGGATGCCCCAGCATTTT
>.|many|TRBJ2-7|TRBV5-8
CASSLGYYEQYF
TGTGCCAGCAGCTTGGGCTACTACGAGCAGTACTTC
>TRBD1|many|TRBJ2-7|TRBV27
CASKPGQGPYEQYF
TGTGCCAGCAAGCCGGGACAGGGGCCCTACGAGCAGTACTTC
>.|many|TRBJ2-6|TRBV7-8
CASSLPGLDFSGANVLTF
TGTGCCAGCAGCTTACCGGGACTGGATTTCTCTGGGGCCAACGTCCTGACTTTC
>.|.|TRBJ2-5|TRBV7-3
CASGRTQETQYF
TGTGCCAGCGGGAGGACCCAAGAGACCCAGTACTTC
>.|.|TRBJ1-5|TRBV5-1
CASSIDGFYSNQPQHF
TGTGCCAGCAGCATTGACGGATTTTATAGCAATCAGCCCCAGCATTTT
>TRBD2|many|TRBJ2-1|TRBV2
CATPSGSYNEQFF
TGTGCCACCCCTAGCGGGTCTTACAATGAGCAGTTCTTC
>.|.|TRBJ2-3|TRBV11-2
CASSLGGGQDTQYF
TGTGCCAGCAGCTTAGGTGGAGGTCAGGATACGCAGTATTTT
>TRBD1|many|TRBJ2-1|TRBV24-1
CATSEGQTRNNEQFF
TGTGCCACCAGTGAGGGACAGACCCGCAACAATGAGCAGTTCTTC
>.|many|TRBJ2-7|TRBV9
CASSAGQNYEQYF
TGTGCCAGCAGCGCCGGACAGAACTACGAGCAGTACTTC
>.|few|TRBJ1-1|TRBV25-1
CASSAFGGGYTEAFF
TGTGCCAGCAGTGCCTTTGGGGGGGGGTATACTGAAGCTTTCTTT
>TRBD1|many|TRBJ2-6|TRBV24-1
CATSETQGAGANVLTF
TGTGCCACCAGTGAAACACAGGGGGCTGGGGCCAACGTCCTGACTTTC
>.|.|TRBJ1-2|TRBV9
CASSEGPSGYTF
TGTGCCAGCAGCGAGGGCCCCAGCGGCTACACCTTC
>TRBD2|many|TRBJ2-7|TRBV10-3
CAISESLAGVQYF
TGTGCCATCAGTGAGTCGCTAGCGGGAGTGCAGTACTTC
>TRBD2|.|TRBJ2-7|TRBV6-1
CASKVAGNGGFRYEQYF
TGTGCCAGCAAGGTAGCGGGAAATGGAGGGTTTAGGTACGAGCAGTACTTC
>.|many|TRBJ2-7|TRBV12-3/TRBV12-4
CASTPGRQSYEQYF
TGTGCCAGCACCCCTGGTAGACAGTCCTACGAGCAGTACTTC
>TRBD2|many|TRBJ2-1|TRBV20-1
CSASPVTSGSSNEQFF
TGCAGTGCTAGCCCCGTGACTAGCGGGAGTAGTAATGAGCAGTTCTTC
>.|few|TRBJ1-6|TRBV28
CASAGRGNSPLHF
TGTGCCAGCGCCGGTCGGGGAAATTCACCCCTCCACTTT
>.|many|TRBJ2-2|TRBV11-1
CASSLLARSSGELFF
TGTGCCAGCAGCTTATTGGCTAGATCATCCGGGGAGCTGTTTTTT
>TRBD2|.|TRBJ2-1|TRBV5-1
CASSPGTSGTQQFF
TGCGCCAGCAGCCCAGGGACTAGCGGCACCCAGCAGTTCTTC
>TRBD2|few|TRBJ2-1|TRBV4-1
CASSQAAGGPYEQFF
TGCGCCAGCAGCCAAGCAGCGGGAGGGCCCTATGAGCAGTTCTTC
>TRBD1|many|TRBJ1-1|TRBV11-2
CASSLSDRQGAFF
TGTGCCAGCAGCTTAAGTGATCGACAGGGAGCTTTCTTT
>.|.|TRBJ1-6|TRBV6-5
CASSYSGWGRTVYNSPLHF
TGTGCCAGCAGTTACTCCGGTTGGGGGAGGACAGTTTATAATTCACCCCTCCACTTT
>.|many|TRBJ2-7|TRBV11-1
CASTLSQEYEQYF
TGTGCCAGCACCCTTTCTCAAGAATACGAGCAGTACTTC
>.|many|TRBJ2-7|TRBV6-1
CASIDGRYEQYF
TGTGCCAGCATCGATGGACGCTACGAGCAGTACTTC
>TRBD2|many|TRBJ2-1|TRBV20-1
CSARGLAGVLFF
TGCAGTGCTAGGGGACTAGCGGGAGTCCTGTTCTTC
>TRBD1|few|TRBJ1-6|TRBV10-3
CAISAQGAPFYNSPLHF
TGTGCCATCAGTGCACAGGGGGCTCCGTTCTATAATTCACCCCTCCACTTT
>.|few|TRBJ1-1|TRBV28
CASSSLRAELNTEAFF
TGTGCCAGCAGTTCACTACGGGCAGAACTGAACACTGAAGCTTTCTTT
>.|.|TRBJ1-1|TRBV5-5
CASTGYLNTEAFF
TGTGCCAGCACCGGGTACTTGAACACTGAAGCTTTCTTT
>.|many|TRBJ2-7|TRBV20-1
CSANPGTHHSYEQYF
TGCAGTGCTAACCCAGGGACTCATCATTCCTACGAGCAGTACTTC
>TRBD1|few|TRBJ1-2|TRBV28
CASSTYRGRVGWNGYTF
TGTGCCAGCAGTACCTACAGGGGGCGCGTGGGTTGGAATGGCTACACCTTC
>TRBD2|many|TRBJ2-1|TRBV7-3
CASSLIRWTSGTDMDNEQFF
TGTGCCAGCAGCTTAATAAGGTGGACTAGCGGGACCGACATGGACAATGAGCAGTTCTTC
>.|many|TRBJ2-2|TRBV7-9
CASIRSLGTGELFF
TGTGCCAGCATACGTTCACTCGGCACCGGGGAGCTGTTTTTT
>.|many|TRBJ1-5|TRBV27
CASSASQGNQPQHF
TGTGCCAGCAGTGCAAGTCAGGGGAATCAGCCCCAGCATTTT
>TRBD1|few|TRBJ2-7|TRBV4-2
CASSQPARDSGSYEQYF
TGTGCCAGCAGCCAACCAGCCCGGGACAGCGGATCCTACGAGCAGTACTTC
>.|many|TRBJ2-3|TRBV2
CASKRAGSTDTQYF
TGTGCCAGCAAAAGGGCGGGAAGCACAGATACGCAGTATTTT
>.|.|TRBJ2-2|TRBV3-2
CASSPPVQGAKGPGELFF
TGTGCCAGCAGCCCCCCCGTGCAGGGGGCTAAGGGGCCCGGGGAGCTGTTTTTT
>.|many|TRBJ2-2|TRBV5-1
CASSFISRIPGELFF
TGCGCCAGCAGCTTTATTAGCCGGATACCCGGGGAGCTGTTTTTT
>.|.|TRBJ2-5|TRBV18
CASSPMAGAQETQYF
TGTGCCAGCTCACCAATGGCGGGCGCCCAAGAGACCCAGTACTTC